This T cell receptor (beta chain) is from a study of T cell clonotyping in hematopoietic cell transplantation. Study overall: Recipients' pretransplant samples followed cytoreduction.

V dropped 2 bases and J dropped 5; count of bases not matched to a gene: 6. From germline, CDR1 is GTSNPN and CDR2 SVGIG (reference sequence). This CDR3 is built from 15 residues. This table comes from immunoSEQ multiplex PCR, and its TCRdb copy is limited to in-frame clones, with some not included. The sample contains around 13,000 clones, approximately 83% of which appear only once. Time point denoted: recipient sample about 28 days before transplant, after cytoreduction. The receptor was derived from a man in his sixties with acute myeloid leukemia. Some clones in this sample may be carry-over from other donors' samples. This rearrangement joins TRBV30 to TRBJ1-6; TRBD1 aligns across 7 bases. The sample consisted of peripheral blood mononuclear cells, taken before stem cell transplant. The chain's CDR3 is CAWSISGTDNSPLHF. For the CDR3, the DNA is TGTGCCTGGAGTATTTCGGGGACAGATAATTCACCCCTCCACTTT.